This passage covers 29 T cell receptor beta chains from one sample sequenced in a study of OX40 agonist ivuxolimab in advanced cancers. Produced via immunoSEQ multiplex PCR; TCRdb's table is partial and in-frame only. The sample carries about 69,000 clones, around 82% recorded once. The sample was CD4+ or CD8+ T cells sorted from blood, taken in a trial of the OX40 agonist ivuxolimab. The receptors come from an adult with an advanced solid tumor such as melanoma, head and neck, liver or kidney cancer.

The gene calls are TRBV9 and TRBJ2-1; 10 bases are a match to TRBD2. The J segment lost 13 bases and the V segment lost 0 bases, leaving 13 bases of the junction unmatched. Germline V gene data show CDR1 as SGDLS and CDR2 as YYNGEE. The CDR3 runs 16 residues. The CDR3 loop reads CASSVGYSGRYSRQFF. In DNA form, the CDR3 reads TGTGCCAGCAGCGTAGGTTATAGCGGGAGGTACTCTCGACAGTTCTTC.

The rearrangement uses TRBV5-1 and TRBJ2-5; 7 nucleotides agree with TRBD1. CDR3 length: 14 residues. J gave up 4 bases and V 4 bases, and 7 bases lay outside the gene matches. CDR1 and CDR2 from the germline V gene are SGHRS and YFSETQ. This chain's CDR3 is CASSMGQPAETQYF. As DNA, the CDR3 is TGCGCCAGCAGCATGGGACAGCCGGCAGAGACCCAGTACTTC.

The chain recombines TRBV28 with TRBJ1-3, with 11 bases identical to TRBD1. The CDR3 has 15 amino acids. The germline V gene encodes CDR1 MDHEN and CDR2 SYDVKM. The J segment lost 8 bases and the V segment lost 6 bases, leaving 9 bases of the junction unmatched. The CDR3 loop reads CASSSTGTGGDTIYF. CDR3 in DNA: TGTGCCAGCAGCTCAACCGGGACAGGGGGAGACACCATATATTTT.

The count of this clone is one. The chain joins TRBV19 to TRBJ2-5; TRBD1 agrees at 12 bases. Germline V lookup: CDR1 LNHDA, CDR2 SQIVND (reference sequence). The CDR3 totals 16 residues. V trimming: 4 bases; J trimming: 5 bases; junction bases outside the gene matches: 8. CDR3 region: CASSTSGTGGWETQYF. CDR3 bases: TGTGCCAGTAGTACCTCCGGGACAGGGGGCTGGGAGACCCAGTACTTC.

The J gene is TRBJ1-2, the V gene TRBV7-9; the D gene is possibly TRBD1 (6 bases). The germline V and J ends were trimmed by 5 bases and 5 bases, with 27 bases remaining between them. The CDR3 extends over 18 amino acids. Germline values: CDR1 SEHNR, CDR2 FQNEAQ (reference sequence). For the CDR3, the DNA is TGTGCCAGCAGCCCCTATAGGGGGTTGACCTCTAGGGAGTATGGCTACACCTTC. Translation gives CASSPYRGLTSREYGYTF.

This chain links TRBV6-1 with TRBJ2-7, with 7 bases identical to TRBD1. The CDR3 runs to 13 residues. Germline V gives CDR1 MNHNS, CDR2 SASEGT. V lost 4 bases to trimming and J lost 2 bases; unmatched junction nucleotides: 2. CDR3: CASSVGQPYEQYF. CDR3 in DNA: TGTGCCAGCAGTGTGGGACAGCCCTACGAGCAGTACTTC.

V gene TRBV28 combines with J gene TRBJ1-4; D possibly corresponds to TRBD1 (5 bases). Trimming took off 5 bases at V and 9 bases at J, with 19 bases between the two ends. Germline V lookup: CDR1 MDHEN, CDR2 SYDVKM. The CDR3 runs to 15 residues. The CDR3 reads CASSLSGNERKKLFF. CDR3 nucleotides: TGTGCCAGCAGTCTTTCAGGGAACGAAAGGAAAAAACTGTTTTTT.

The rearrangement links TRBV10-3 to TRBJ1-2, with D perhaps TRBD1 (6 bases). The CDR3 is 15 amino acids. Looked up from germline, CDR1 is ENHRY and CDR2 is SYGVKD. Trimming cost V 6 bases and J 7 bases, with 21 bases left between them. The CDR3 is CAISQPGATAFGYTF. The CDR3 coding sequence is TGTGCCATCAGCCAGCCAGGGGCTACTGCTTTTGGCTACACCTTC.

This chain links TRBV5-1 with TRBJ2-3; D possibly matches TRBD1 or TRBD2 (6 bases each). The CDR3 has 19 amino acids. Deletions cut 0 bases from V and 1 base from J, with 21 bases between. Germline CDR1 and CDR2: SGHRS and YFSETQ. The DNA of the CDR3 is TGCGCCAGCAGCTTGGAGGTTACGGCGGGACACACTCGCACAGATACGCAGTATTTT. Its translation: CASSLEVTAGHTRTDTQYF.

The chain couples TRBV7-3 to TRBJ2-5, with 7 bases lining up with TRBD2. CDR3 size: 13 residues. The germline CDR1 and CDR2 sequences are SGHTA and FQGTGA. Trimming took 3 bases from V and 5 from J; bases not matched to a gene: 3. As DNA, the CDR3 is TGTGCCAGCAGCTTCAGGGAGGGGGAGACCCAGTACTTC. Protein product: CASSFREGETQYF. The full variable domain, in which reference TRBV7-3 and TRBJ2-5 provide the parts outside the CDR3, is GAGVSQTPSNKVTEKGKYVELRCDPISGHTALYWYRQSLGQGPEFLIYFQGTGAADDSGLPNDRFFAVRPEGSVSTLKIQRTERGDSAVYLCASSFREGETQYFGPGTRLLVL.

The chain combines TRBV6-1 with TRBJ2-1, with D unclear. The V end lost 4 bases, the J end lost 0 bases, and 10 bases lay between the germline ends. The germline gives CDR1 MNHNS, CDR2 SASEGT. The CDR3 is made up of 15 amino acids. CDR3 in amino acids: CASSVRRSSYNEQFF. The CDR3 region has the DNA TGTGCCAGCAGTGTACGCCGTAGCTCCTACAATGAGCAGTTCTTC.

In this sample, this clone turned up once. The chain recombines TRBV6-6 with TRBJ2-5; D remains ambiguous. The germline gives CDR1 MNHNY, CDR2 SVGAGI (reference sequence). This CDR3 is built from 13 residues. The V end was cut by 6 bases, the J end by 1 base, with 9 bases between. This CDR3 is CASRGRVQETQYF. For the CDR3, the DNA is TGTGCCAGCAGAGGACGGGTCCAAGAGACCCAGTACTTC.

V is TRBV18 and J is TRBJ2-5, with 7 bases matching TRBD1. This CDR3 has 15 residues. J lost 5 bases, V lost 1 base, and 7 bases had no gene match. Germline V gene sequence: CDR1 KGHSH, CDR2 LQKENI. CDR3 loop: CASSPQKGAPETQYF. CDR3 coding DNA: TGTGCCAGCTCACCACAAAAGGGGGCGCCGGAGACCCAGTACTTC.

CDR3 residues: CASSRGQGYGYTF. The CDR3 bases are TGTGCCAGCAGTAGGGGACAGGGCTATGGCTACACCTTC. V usage is TRBV5-8 and J usage is TRBJ1-2, with TRBD1 matching 9 bases. Germline assignment: CDR1 SGHTS and CDR2 YDEGEE. The V and J ends lost 5 bases and 4 bases, in that order; junction bases with no gene match: 3. The CDR3 has 13 residues.

The chain has TRBV18 and TRBJ2-2; tentatively, D is TRBD1 (5 bases). V was pared by 1 base and J by 1 base, with 13 bases between. The germline gives CDR1 KGHSH, CDR2 LQKENI. CDR3 length: 17 residues. DNA of the CDR3: TGTGCCAGCTCACCACAGGGGTTGATAATGAACACCGGGGAGCTGTTTTTT. It yields the protein CASSPQGLIMNTGELFF.

This clone has only a few counts. This CDR3 is CASRAFGGGEPQHF. The DNA for the CDR3 is TGTGCCAGCAGAGCTTTTGGGGGCGGAGAGCCCCAGCATTTT. The genes are TRBV6-6 and TRBJ1-5; tentatively, D is TRBD1 (6 bases). Germline V gene lookup returns CDR1 MNHNY and CDR2 SVGAGI (reference sequence). There are 14 residues in the CDR3. The germline V and J ends were trimmed by 6 bases and 8 bases, with 17 bases remaining between them.

The chain is built from TRBV5-1 and TRBJ1-2, with D unclear. V lost 4 bases to trimming and J lost 6 bases, with 16 bases between them. The CDR3 covers 14 residues. Germline CDR1 and CDR2: SGHRS and YFSETQ. The CDR3 loop reads CASSQLSTDDGYTF. The CDR3 DNA follows: TGCGCCAGCAGCCAACTAAGCACGGACGATGGCTACACCTTC.

This chain uses TRBV28 with TRBJ2-7; unclear D gene. V was cut by 3 bases and J by 6 bases, with 12 bases left in between. The germline CDR1 and CDR2 sequences are MDHEN and SYDVKM. The CDR3 totals 13 residues. The CDR3 nucleotides read TGTGCCAGCAGTTTGTCTAGGGCAGGCGAGCAGTACTTC. It translates to CASSLSRAGEQYF.

The rearrangement uses TRBV19 and TRBJ2-6; D call uncertain. The CDR3 length is 15 residues. The V gene's germline CDR1 is LNHDA and CDR2 SQIVND (reference sequence). Trimming shortened V by 3 bases and J by 3 bases, and 9 bases separated the two germline ends. The CDR3, as DNA: TGTGCCAGTAGTATTGGGAATCTTGGGGCCAACGTCCTGACTTTC. As protein: CASSIGNLGANVLTF. The full variable domain, its missing parts supplied by reference TRBV19 and TRBJ2-6, is DGGITQSPKYLFRKEGQNVTLSCEQNLNHDAMYWYRQDPGQGLRLIYYSQIVNDFQKGDIAEGYSVSREKKESFPLTVTSAQKNPTAFYLCASSIGNLGANVLTFGAGSRLTVL.

This clone occurred once. The gene calls are TRBV11-1 and TRBJ2-4; 14 bases match TRBD2. The J segment lost 8 bases and the V segment lost 5 bases, leaving 5 bases of the junction unmatched. Germline V CDR1 and CDR2: SGHAT, FQDESV (reference sequence). CDR3 size: 15 residues. The CDR3 region is CASSNGLAGGDIQYF. CDR3 bases: TGTGCCAGCAGCAATGGACTAGCGGGAGGAGACATTCAGTACTTC.

This rearrangement joins TRBV4-1 to TRBJ2-2; D is perhaps TRBD1 (5 bases). With 4 bases removed from V and 3 bases from J, the gap between germline ends came to 6 bases. Germline assignment: CDR1 MGHRA and CDR2 YSYEKL. The CDR3 has 13 residues. CDR3 bases: TGCGCCAGCAGCCCAGGGTACACCGGGGAGCTGTTTTTT. The encoded protein is CASSPGYTGELFF.

The gene calls are TRBV9 and TRBJ1-1, with TRBD1 as a possible D gene (5 bases). The CDR3 runs 14 residues. V shed 0 bases and J shed 4 bases, with 10 bases lying between them. The V gene's germline CDR1 is SGDLS and CDR2 YYNGEE. The CDR3 coding sequence is TGTGCCAGCAGCGTAGGGCAGGGAAGCACTGAAGCTTTCTTT. Encoded protein: CASSVGQGSTEAFF.

V usage is TRBV6-5 and J usage is TRBJ1-2; maybe TRBD1 (6 bases). The CDR3 covers 12 residues. Germline V CDR1 and CDR2: MNHEY, SVGAGI. Trimming left V 8 bases short and J 8 bases short, with 15 bases between. The CDR3 DNA reads as TGTGCCAGCCTGATGGGGGCTATGGGCTACACCTTC. The encoded protein is CASLMGAMGYTF.

The V gene is TRBV15, the J gene TRBJ1-6, with D perhaps TRBD1 (5 bases). V lost 0 bases to trimming and J lost 10 bases, with 13 bases between them. This CDR3 has 15 amino acids. Germline V gene lookup returns CDR1 LNHNV and CDR2 YYDKDF (reference sequence). CDR3 coding DNA: TGTGCCACCAGCAGAGATCGCGGGGGTTGGTCACCCCTCCACTTT. This sequence encodes CATSRDRGGWSPLHF.

The chain has TRBV5-1 and TRBJ2-5; no definite D call. V was shortened by 0 bases and J by 3 bases, with 12 bases between the two germline ends. The CDR3 runs to 15 residues. CDR1 and CDR2 from the germline V gene are SGHRS and YFSETQ. The CDR3 protein is CASSLGGAAEETQYF. CDR3 nucleotide sequence: TGCGCCAGCAGCTTGGGGGGTGCCGCCGAAGAGACCCAGTACTTC.

This chain connects TRBV6-5 to TRBJ1-1; TRBD1 might be the D (5 bases). The CDR3 is made up of 14 amino acids. Between the trimmed V and J ends, which lost 6 bases and 1 base, there was a span of 12 bases. CDR1 MNHEY and CDR2 SVGAGI come from the germline V gene. CDR3 bases: TGTGCCAGCAGGCGGGGGGTTGCGAACACTGAAGCTTTCTTT. Protein: CASRRGVANTEAFF.

The V call is TRBV2, the J call TRBJ2-1; D not certain. V was trimmed by 4 bases and J by 4 bases, leaving 11 bases between them. This CDR3 comprises 14 residues. The germline CDR1 and CDR2 sequences are SNHLY and FYNNEI. In DNA form, the CDR3 reads TGTGCCAGCAGTGTAAGCTTCAGGTACAATGAGCAGTTCTTC. Amino acids: CASSVSFRYNEQFF.

The V gene is TRBV5-1, the J gene TRBJ1-3, with 9 bases aligning to TRBD1. V dropped 3 bases and J dropped 1; count of bases not matched to a gene: 11. This CDR3 is built from 18 residues. Germline V gives CDR1 SGHRS, CDR2 YFSETQ. The CDR3 is CASSYSGKQGASGNTIYF. DNA for the CDR3: TGCGCCAGCAGCTATTCGGGGAAACAGGGGGCTTCTGGAAACACCATATATTTT.

The chain's CDR3 is CAWSRQGLPEAFF. CDR3 bases: TGTGCCTGGAGTCGGCAGGGGTTACCTGAAGCTTTCTTT. This chain uses TRBV30 with TRBJ1-1, with a tentative D call TRBD1 (6 bases). V was shortened by 2 bases and J by 6 bases, with 13 bases between the two germline ends. The CDR3 totals 13 residues. Germline V gene sequence: CDR1 GTSNPN, CDR2 SVGIG (reference sequence).